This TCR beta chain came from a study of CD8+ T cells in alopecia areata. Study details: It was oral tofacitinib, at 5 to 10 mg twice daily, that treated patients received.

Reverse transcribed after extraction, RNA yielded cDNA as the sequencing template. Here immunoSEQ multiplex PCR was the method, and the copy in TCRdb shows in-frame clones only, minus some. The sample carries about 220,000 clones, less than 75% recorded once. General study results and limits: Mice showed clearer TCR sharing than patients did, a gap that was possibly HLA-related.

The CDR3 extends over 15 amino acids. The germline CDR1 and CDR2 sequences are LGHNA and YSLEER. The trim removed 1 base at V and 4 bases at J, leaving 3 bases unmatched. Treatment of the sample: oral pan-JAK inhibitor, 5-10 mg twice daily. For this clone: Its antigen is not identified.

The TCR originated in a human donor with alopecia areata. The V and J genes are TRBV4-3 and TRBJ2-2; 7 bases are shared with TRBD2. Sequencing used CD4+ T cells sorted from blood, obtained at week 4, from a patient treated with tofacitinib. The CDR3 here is CASSQAGGGTGELFF. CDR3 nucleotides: TGCGCCAGCAGCCAAGCGGGGGGTGGCACCGGGGAGCTGTTTTTT.